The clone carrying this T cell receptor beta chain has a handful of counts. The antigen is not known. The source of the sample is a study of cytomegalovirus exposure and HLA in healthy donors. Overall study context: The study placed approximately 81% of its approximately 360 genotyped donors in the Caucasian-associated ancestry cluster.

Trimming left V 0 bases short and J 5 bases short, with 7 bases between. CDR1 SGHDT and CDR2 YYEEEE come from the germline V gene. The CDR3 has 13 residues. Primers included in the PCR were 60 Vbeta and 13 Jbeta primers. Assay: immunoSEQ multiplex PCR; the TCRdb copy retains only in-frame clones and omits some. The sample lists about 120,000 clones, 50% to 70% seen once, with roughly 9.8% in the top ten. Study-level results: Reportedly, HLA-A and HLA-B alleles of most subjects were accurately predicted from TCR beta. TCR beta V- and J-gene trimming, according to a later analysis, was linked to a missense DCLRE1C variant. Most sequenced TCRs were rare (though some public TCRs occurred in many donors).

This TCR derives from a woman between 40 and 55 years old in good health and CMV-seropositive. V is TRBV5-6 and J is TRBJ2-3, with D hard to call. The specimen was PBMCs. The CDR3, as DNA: TGTGCCAGCAGCTTGGAAGGAGTAGATACGCAGTATTTT. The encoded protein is CASSLEGVDTQYF. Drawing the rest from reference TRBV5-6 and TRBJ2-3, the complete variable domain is DAGVTQSPTHLIKTRGQQVTLRCSPKSGHDTVSWYQQALGQGPQFIFQYYEEEERQRGNFPDRFSGHQFPNYSSELNVNALLLGDSALYLCASSLEGVDTQYFGPGTRLTVL.